A single sample gave rise to the 17 T cell receptor beta chains below, sequenced in a study of graft-versus-host responses after intestinal transplantation. These TCRs' antigens remain unknown. Data came from immunoSEQ multiplex PCR; TCRdb stores just in-frame clones and leaves some out. The table shows around 97,000 clones, with 90% to 95% occurring only once. This sample comprised unstimulated CD8+ T cells sorted from spleen or lymph node cells, obtained before intestinal transplant. These receptor sequences come from a human donor who received an intestinal transplant.

This rearrangement joins TRBV6-5 to TRBJ2-7; D gene uncertain. Trimming shortened V by 7 bases and J by 0 bases, and 7 bases separated the two germline ends. The length of the CDR3 is 12 residues. Germline CDR1 and CDR2: MNHEY and SVGAGI. This CDR3 is CASTSSSYEQYF. The DNA for the CDR3 is TGTGCCAGCACCTCAAGCTCCTACGAGCAGTACTTC.

This clone is a singleton in its sample. The rearrangement links TRBV23-1 to TRBJ2-1; D remains ambiguous. TRBV23-1 is an ORF, with its function uncertain. CDR3 size: 15 residues. With 0 bases removed from V and 0 bases from J, the gap between germline ends came to 6 bases. The CDR3 bases are TGCGCCAGCAGTCAATCCTATAGCTCCTACAATGAGCAGTTCTTC. It translates to CASSQSYSSYNEQFF.

The gene calls are TRBV5-6 and TRBJ2-7; weak D call: TRBD1 (6 bases). The CDR3 length is 17 residues. CDR1 is SGHDT, CDR2 YYEEEE, per germline. V lost 3 bases to trimming and J lost 2 bases, with 21 bases between them. CDR3 amino acids: CASSSSAMPWGPYEQYF. The CDR3 DNA sequence: TGTGCCAGCAGCTCCTCCGCGATGCCTTGGGGGCCCTACGAGCAGTACTTC. Together with reference TRBV5-6 and TRBJ2-7, the CDR3 gives the full variable domain: DAGVTQSPTHLIKTRGQQVTLRCSPKSGHDTVSWYQQALGQGPQFIFQYYEEEERQRGNFPDRFSGHQFPNYSSELNVNALLLGDSALYLCASSSSAMPWGPYEQYFGPGTRLTVT.

The CDR3 bases are TGTGCCAGCAGCTCCTGGACTAGCGGGACAGTCATTTCAGATACGCAGTATTTT. It codes for CASSSWTSGTVISDTQYF. The rearrangement uses TRBV5-6 and TRBJ2-3; 12 bases line up with TRBD2. Germline V gene data show CDR1 as SGHDT and CDR2 as YYEEEE. V gave up 3 bases and J gave up 4 bases; unmatched junction bases: 12. CDR3 length equals 18 residues.

J is TRBJ2-7 and V is TRBV11-2; D may match TRBD1 or TRBD2 (5 bases each). The germline V gene has CDR1 SGHAT and CDR2 FQNNGV. Trimming pared 1 base from V and 4 bases from J, leaving 17 bases between. The CDR3 is 16 amino acids. CDR3 amino acids: CASSLGGVLRAYEQYF. CDR3 DNA sequence: TGTGCCAGCAGCTTAGGAGGGGTGCTTCGGGCGTACGAGCAGTACTTC.

This chain joins TRBV7-9 and TRBJ2-5; tentatively, D is TRBD1 or TRBD2 (5 bases each). The V gene's germline CDR1 is SEHNR and CDR2 FQNEAQ (reference sequence). The CDR3 is 13 amino acids. Trimming removed 3 bases at V and 4 bases at J, with 9 bases between. The chain's CDR3 is CASSFGGAETQYF. The CDR3 DNA follows: TGTGCCAGCAGCTTTGGGGGAGCAGAGACCCAGTACTTC. Full variable domain (outside the CDR3, taken from reference TRBV7-9 and TRBJ2-5): DTGVSQNPRHKITKRGQNVTFRCDPISEHNRLYWYRQTLGQGPEFLTYFQNEAQLEKSRLLSDRFSAERPKGSFSTLEIQRTEQGDSAMYLCASSFGGAETQYFGPGTRLLVL.

The chain combines TRBV19 with TRBJ1-4, with no clear D. CDR1 and CDR2 (germline): LNHDA, SQIVND (reference sequence). V was trimmed by 8 bases and J by 2 bases, leaving 12 bases between them. CDR3 length: 14 amino acids. The CDR3 sequence: CASSIARTNEKLFF. As DNA, the CDR3 is TGTGCCAGTTCCATCGCGCGGACTAATGAAAAACTGTTTTTT.

V and J are TRBV6-5 and TRBJ1-6; D is possibly TRBD1 (6 bases). Trimming pared 3 bases from V and 9 bases from J, leaving 12 bases between. The CDR3 is made up of 14 amino acids. Looked up from germline, CDR1 is MNHEY and CDR2 is SVGAGI. The CDR3 DNA reads as TGTGCCAGCAGTTATACAGGGCCGGGTTCACCCCTCCACTTT. It translates to CASSYTGPGSPLHF.

This sequence joins TRBV29-1 and TRBJ1-2; the D is unclear. V was clipped by 2 bases and J by 11 bases, with 18 bases between them. CDR3 length equals 13 residues. CDR1 is SQVTM, CDR2 ANQGSEA, per germline. The CDR3 coding sequence is TGCAGCGTTGAAACGGGCCAGTCTATGGGTTACACCTTC. This codes for CSVETGQSMGYTF.

The chain employs TRBV5-6 and TRBJ2-2; the match to TRBD2 covers 7 bases. The J segment lost 10 bases and the V segment lost 3 bases, leaving 12 bases of the junction unmatched. Germline V CDR1 and CDR2: SGHDT, YYEEEE. The CDR3 has 15 residues. Written as DNA, the CDR3 is TGTGCCAGCAGCTCCCGATGGACTAGTCGAGAGGAGCTGTTTTTT. Its protein product is CASSSRWTSREELFF.

V gene TRBV10-3 combines with J gene TRBJ2-7, with unresolved D. The germline gives CDR1 ENHRY, CDR2 SYGVKD. V lost 2 bases to trimming and J lost 2 bases, with 4 bases between them. The CDR3 spans 12 residues. Here the CDR3 reads CAISEGTYEQYF. Here the CDR3 DNA reads TGTGCCATCAGTGAGGGAACCTACGAGCAGTACTTC.

The chain carries TRBV5-4 and TRBJ2-1; 14 bases fit TRBD2. The V segment lost 5 bases and the J segment 10 bases; nucleotides outside the gene matches: 11. The CDR3 totals 16 residues. The germline V gene has CDR1 SGHNT and CDR2 YYREEE (reference sequence). The CDR3: CASSPRTSGGSTEQFF. The CDR3 DNA is TGTGCCAGCAGTCCTCGGACTAGCGGGGGGTCCACCGAGCAGTTCTTC. The complete variable domain, with remaining parts taken from reference TRBV5-4 and TRBJ2-1, reads ETGVTQSPTHLIKTRGQQVTLRCSSQSGHNTVSWYQQALGQGPQFIFQYYREEENGRGNFPPRFSGLQFPNYSSELNVNALELDDSALYLCASSPRTSGGSTEQFFGPGTRLTVL.

This chain uses TRBV14 with TRBJ1-6; no clear D. V lost 0 bases to trimming and J lost 3 bases, with 6 bases between them. Germline CDR1 is SGHDN and CDR2 is FVKESK. This CDR3 is 15 amino acids long. CDR3 protein: CASSQDLGYNSPLHF. In DNA form, the CDR3 reads TGTGCCAGCAGCCAAGATCTCGGCTATAATTCACCCCTCCACTTT. The entire variable domain, with the rest obtained from reference TRBV14 and TRBJ1-6, is as follows: EAGVTQFPSHSVIEKGQTVTLRCDPISGHDNLYWYRRVMGKEIKFLLHFVKESKQDESGMPNNRFLAERTGGTYSTLKVQPAELEDSGVYFCASSQDLGYNSPLHFGNGTRLTVT.

The gene calls are TRBV13 and TRBJ2-2; D may correspond to TRBD1 or TRBD2 (5 bases each). The CDR3 is made up of 13 amino acids. Germline V gene lookup returns CDR1 PRHDT and CDR2 FYEKMQ (reference sequence). V was shortened by 4 bases and J by 12 bases, with 15 bases between the two germline ends. The CDR3 here is CASSSRGGLKLFF. In DNA, the CDR3 is TGTGCCAGCAGCTCCCGGGGCGGTTTGAAGCTGTTTTTT.

The chain employs TRBV7-9 and TRBJ2-2, with TRBD2 matching 9 bases. After removal of 6 bases from V and 1 base from J, the junction contained 0 bases not matched to a gene. Per the germline V gene, CDR1 is SEHNR and CDR2 is FQNEAQ (reference sequence). This CDR3 has 14 amino acids. The CDR3: CASRAGGNTGELFF. DNA of the CDR3: TGTGCCAGCAGAGCGGGGGGGAACACCGGGGAGCTGTTTTTT.

The gene calls are TRBV27 and TRBJ1-2; D is undetermined. CDR1 and CDR2 (germline): MNHEY, SMNVEV (reference sequence). The V gene lost 5 bases and the J gene lost 4 bases, with 17 bases spanning the gap. There are 15 residues in the CDR3. The CDR3 region has the DNA TGTGCCAGCAGTCCCGGTTCCCGGATCATCTATGGCTACACCTTC. Translating gives CASSPGSRIIYGYTF.

This clone was seen more than once but under ten times. This CDR3 reads CASSIGGGPTEAFF. In nucleotides, the CDR3 is TGTGCCAGTAGTATTGGAGGGGGCCCCACTGAAGCTTTCTTT. The chain joins TRBV19 to TRBJ1-1, with 7 bases matching TRBD1. The V segment lost 3 bases and the J segment 4 bases; nucleotides outside the gene matches: 5. Germline V lookup: CDR1 LNHDA, CDR2 SQIVND (reference sequence). The CDR3 is 14 amino acids.